The 30 T cell receptor beta chains given below trace back to one sample, sequenced in a study of early stage breast cancer tumors. Sequencing used immunoSEQ multiplex PCR; TCRdb keeps in-frame clones, though not all of them. The table lists roughly 30,000 clones, more than 65% of them singletons. The specimen was blood. The receptors come from a person aged 35 to 50 with breast cancer.

In its sample, this clone was seen a few times. The J gene is TRBJ1-3, the V gene TRBV19, with a possible D match to TRBD1 (6 bases). V was cut by 9 bases and J by 1 base, with 19 bases left in between. The CDR3 has 16 amino acids. Germline V gene data show CDR1 as LNHDA and CDR2 as SQIVND (reference sequence). Here the CDR3 DNA reads TGTGCCAGCGACCCAGGGGAAACGGTTTCTGGAAACACCATATATTTT. Translating it yields CASDPGETVSGNTIYF.

Judged by abundance, this clone is medium-sized. The V gene is TRBV10-3, the J gene TRBJ1-3, with 8 bases matching TRBD1. With V trimmed by 6 bases and J by 3 bases, 10 bases remained unmatched. Germline V gene data show CDR1 as ENHRY and CDR2 as SYGVKD. This CDR3 has 16 amino acids. CDR3 nucleotides: TGTGCCATCAGGGTTTGGACAGGGAAGTTTGGAAACACCATATATTTT. Protein: CAIRVWTGKFGNTIYF.

This chain uses TRBV30 with TRBJ2-3, with TRBD2 identical over 13 bases. The CDR3 extends over 16 amino acids. J lost 2 bases, V lost 5 bases, and 7 bases had no gene match. Germline CDR1 and CDR2: GTSNPN and SVGIG (reference sequence). CDR3 nucleotides: TGTGCCTGGGCTGCCGGGACTAGCGGGGCCACAGATACGCAGTATTTT. Its protein product is CAWAAGTSGATDTQYF.

The chain couples TRBV6-5 to TRBJ2-3; D unclear. V was clipped by 4 bases and J by 6 bases, with 14 bases between them. The germline gives CDR1 MNHEY, CDR2 SVGAGI. This CDR3 comprises 14 residues. The DNA for the CDR3 is TGTGCCAGCAGTTCCTCAGCGCTGCTGGATACGCAGTATTTT. Its protein is CASSSSALLDTQYF.

V gene TRBV7-9 combines with J gene TRBJ2-7, with 10 bases that match TRBD2. Trimming at V came to 6 bases and at J to 3 bases, leaving 2 bases not matched to a gene. CDR1 is SEHNR and CDR2 is FQNEAQ in the germline V gene (reference sequence). This CDR3 is 13 amino acids long. CDR3: CASRVAGGYEQYF. Here the CDR3 DNA reads TGTGCCAGCAGAGTAGCGGGAGGCTACGAGCAGTACTTC.

The chain joins TRBV2 to TRBJ2-6, with D unclear. The CDR3 runs 16 residues. V gave up 4 bases and J gave up 4 bases, with 14 bases separating them. CDR1 and CDR2 from the germline V gene are SNHLY and FYNNEI. The CDR3 reads CASSVRRVSGANVLTF. In nucleotides, the CDR3 is TGTGCCAGCAGTGTGCGTCGGGTGTCCGGGGCCAACGTCCTGACTTTC.

This clone was picked up a small number of times. The chain recombines TRBV5-8 with TRBJ1-4, with TRBD1 matching over 9 bases. The CDR3 consists of 16 residues. The germline V gene encodes CDR1 SGHTS and CDR2 YDEGEE. The ends lost 2 bases at V and 6 bases at J; junction bases unmatched: 8. The CDR3 DNA is TGTGCCAGCAGCTTTAACAGGGGGCGGACTTATGAAAAACTGTTTTTT. Translation: CASSFNRGRTYEKLFF.

The J gene is TRBJ2-7, the V gene TRBV13; no clear D gene. Trimming cost V 3 bases and J 0 bases, with 12 bases left between them. This CDR3 is 15 amino acids long. The germline gives CDR1 PRHDT, CDR2 FYEKMQ (reference sequence). The CDR3: CASSLAASYSYEQYF. CDR3 in DNA: TGTGCCAGCAGCTTGGCAGCCTCCTACTCCTACGAGCAGTACTTC.

The chain combines TRBV5-5 with TRBJ2-2; 8 nucleotides agree with TRBD1. J was trimmed by 1 base and V by 3 bases; bases with no gene match: 8. CDR3 size: 17 residues. The germline V gene has CDR1 SGHKS and CDR2 YYEKEE (reference sequence). The CDR3 DNA reads as TGTGCCAGCAGCTCCCACATCGGGACAGGGAACACCGGGGAGCTGTTTTTT. Its translation: CASSSHIGTGNTGELFF.

The rearrangement uses TRBV4-3 and TRBJ2-6; D unclear. Germline V gives CDR1 LGHNA, CDR2 YSLEER. Between the trimmed V and J ends, which lost 4 bases and 3 bases, there was a span of 13 bases. The CDR3 is made up of 16 amino acids. DNA for the CDR3: TGCGCCAGCAGCCCTTCCGTAGCCGGTGGGGCCAACGTCCTGACTTTC. The encoded protein is CASSPSVAGGANVLTF.

The chain uses TRBV4-2 and TRBJ2-7; TRBD1 agrees at 10 bases. The CDR3 runs 16 residues. Germline assignment: CDR1 LGHNA and CDR2 YNFKEQ. The V gene end was trimmed by 0 bases and the J gene end by 2 bases; junction bases not matched to a gene: 4. CDR3: CASSQEGQGDPYEQYF. CDR3 DNA sequence: TGTGCCAGCAGCCAAGAAGGACAGGGGGACCCCTACGAGCAGTACTTC.

The J gene is TRBJ2-7, the V gene TRBV11-3, with 7 bases that match TRBD1. The CDR3 runs to 14 residues. With 5 bases clipped from V and 2 bases from J, the junction kept 6 bases outside the gene matches. CDR1 SGHNT and CDR2 YENEEA come from the germline V gene. The CDR3 here is CASSVNQGAYEQYF. Written as DNA, the CDR3 is TGTGCCAGCAGCGTCAATCAGGGGGCCTACGAGCAGTACTTC. The whole variable domain, remainder taken from reference TRBV11-3 and TRBJ2-7, is EAGVVQSPRYKIIEKKQPVAFWCNPISGHNTLYWYLQNLGQGPELLIRYENEEAVDDSQLPKDRFSAERLKGVDSTLKIQPAELGDSAVYLCASSVNQGAYEQYFGPGTRLTVT.

CDR3 loop: CASSTVGGEAFF. CDR3 in DNA: TGTGCCAGCAGTACTGTTGGGGGCGAAGCTTTCTTT. The gene calls are TRBV6-5 and TRBJ1-1; the D gene is possibly TRBD1 (6 bases). Germline-derived CDR1 and CDR2 are MNHEY and SVGAGI. The length of the CDR3 is 12 residues. Between the trimmed V and J ends, which lost 5 bases and 8 bases, there was a span of 12 bases.

The chain couples TRBV7-3 to TRBJ2-5, with 15 nucleotides matching TRBD2. V lost 4 bases and J lost 2; bases outside the gene matches: 8. Germline CDR1 is SGHTA and CDR2 is FQGTGA. CDR3 length equals 18 residues. CDR3: CASSSGLAGGVGQETQYF. For the CDR3, the DNA is TGTGCCAGCAGCTCAGGACTAGCGGGGGGGGTAGGGCAAGAGACCCAGTACTTC.

The chain joins TRBV9 to TRBJ1-3; D ambiguous. CDR3 length equals 14 residues. The germline V gene encodes CDR1 SGDLS and CDR2 YYNGEE. V lost 3 bases and J 4 bases, leaving 11 bases between the germline ends. The CDR3 is CASSAGFVGNTIYF. Here the CDR3 DNA reads TGTGCCAGCAGCGCTGGATTCGTGGGAAACACCATATATTTT.

The sample holds a few counts of this clone. The chain has TRBV4-1 and TRBJ2-2; D perhaps matches TRBD2 (5 bases). V lost 3 bases and J lost 6, with 8 bases in between. The germline V gene has CDR1 MGHRA and CDR2 YSYEKL. This CDR3 region has 13 residues. CDR3 sequence (DNA): TGCGCCAGCAGCCATCGGACTCCCGGGGAGCTGTTTTTT. Protein product: CASSHRTPGELFF.

This clone was recorded only once. V and J are TRBV5-1 and TRBJ2-2, with 8 positions matching TRBD1. J lost 6 bases, V lost 2 bases, and 6 bases had no gene match. This CDR3 is 15 amino acids long. Germline values: CDR1 SGHRS, CDR2 YFSETQ. CDR3 in DNA: TGCGCCAGCAGCTTACTGTCACAGGGGGCCGGGGAGCTGTTTTTT. Encoded protein: CASSLLSQGAGELFF.

The gene calls are TRBV14 and TRBJ2-1, with D tentatively TRBD2 (6 bases). Germline V gene lookup returns CDR1 SGHDN and CDR2 FVKESK. The CDR3 totals 15 residues. V was cut by 2 bases and J by 2 bases, with 10 bases left in between. The CDR3 region is CASSQFREPYNEQFF. CDR3 bases: TGTGCCAGCAGCCAATTCCGGGAGCCCTACAATGAGCAGTTCTTC.

In its sample, this clone was seen a few times. CDR3 region: CASRPEAGRHGELFF. The DNA of the CDR3 is TGTGCCAGCAGACCTGAGGCAGGGCGTCACGGGGAGCTGTTTTTT. The rearrangement uses TRBV6-5 and TRBJ2-2, with a possible D match to TRBD1 (5 bases). V shed 6 bases and J shed 7 bases, with 18 bases lying between them. The CDR3 is 15 amino acids. Germline V gene data show CDR1 as MNHEY and CDR2 as SVGAGI.

The chain uses TRBV5-5 and TRBJ2-2; D is unresolved. The CDR3 sequence is 15 residues long. The germline V gene has CDR1 SGHKS and CDR2 YYEKEE (reference sequence). V was shortened by 4 bases and J by 2 bases, with 12 bases between the two germline ends. The CDR3 DNA reads TGTGCCAGCAGCCTGATCAATGCAAACACCGGGGAGCTGTTTTTT. Protein product: CASSLINANTGELFF.

This chain uses TRBV20-1 with TRBJ2-5; D is uncertain. The V and J ends lost 2 bases and 3 bases respectively, with 4 bases between them. Germline-derived CDR1 and CDR2 are DFQATT and SNEGSKA (reference sequence). The CDR3 totals 11 residues. The DNA of the CDR3 is TGCAGTGCTAGACCTGAAGAGACCCAGTACTTC. Amino acids: CSARPEETQYF.

This chain connects TRBV5-6 to TRBJ2-1; D is ambiguous. The ends were cut back, 3 bases at V and 3 bases at J, with 13 bases in the middle. Germline lookup yields CDR1 SGHDT and CDR2 YYEEEE. CDR3 size: 15 residues. The CDR3 region has the DNA TGTGCCAGCAGCTCCCGATATGGGGTCTACAATGAGCAGTTCTTC. The encoded protein is CASSSRYGVYNEQFF.

This rearrangement joins TRBV4-1 to TRBJ2-2, with D possibly TRBD1 on 7 matching bases. The germline V gene has CDR1 MGHRA and CDR2 YSYEKL. The CDR3 covers 16 residues. The ends were cut back, 4 bases at V and 3 bases at J, with 15 bases in the middle. Written as DNA, the CDR3 is TGCGCCAGCAGCCGCCCGACAGGGAGGTACACCGGGGAGCTGTTTTTT. This codes for CASSRPTGRYTGELFF.

V and J are TRBV6-5 and TRBJ2-4; a possible D gene is TRBD2 (5 bases). Germline assignment: CDR1 MNHEY and CDR2 SVGAGI. This CDR3 comprises 11 residues. V was pared by 7 bases and J by 9 bases, with 10 bases between. The CDR3 sequence: CASKRMGIQYF. In DNA, the CDR3 is TGTGCCAGCAAGCGGATGGGCATTCAGTACTTC.

This chain connects TRBV4-3 to TRBJ2-5; D remains ambiguous. Trimming shortened V by 1 base and J by 5 bases, and 14 bases separated the two germline ends. Germline values: CDR1 LGHNA, CDR2 YSLEER. The CDR3 has 15 amino acids. CDR3 DNA: TGCGCCAGCAGCCAAGGGACGATGGAAGTGGAGACCCAGTACTTC. Its translation: CASSQGTMEVETQYF.

V usage is TRBV7-3 and J usage is TRBJ2-3; 9 positions match TRBD2. With 0 bases clipped from V and 5 bases from J, the junction kept 6 bases outside the gene matches. Germline V gives CDR1 SGHTA, CDR2 FQGTGA. The CDR3 totals 16 residues. Here the CDR3 DNA reads TGTGCCAGCAGCTTAACTAGCGGGAGAGGGGTAGATACGCAGTATTTT. This translates into CASSLTSGRGVDTQYF.

The chain is built from TRBV6-1 and TRBJ2-5; 12 nucleotides match TRBD2. Germline V lookup: CDR1 MNHNS, CDR2 SASEGT. Germline trimming cut 0 bases from V and 1 base from J; bases unmatched to any gene: 6. The CDR3 totals 18 residues. Written as DNA, the CDR3 is TGTGCCAGCAGTGAAGCGGCGACTAGCGGGGGATTCCAAGAGACCCAGTACTTC. This encodes CASSEAATSGGFQETQYF.

A few counts support this clone. This chain links TRBV5-1 with TRBJ1-2, with TRBD1 matching over 9 bases. From germline, CDR1 is SGHRS and CDR2 YFSETQ. This CDR3 has 14 residues. After removal of 4 bases from V and 6 bases from J, the junction contained 7 bases not matched to a gene. This CDR3 is CASSPLTGGHGYTF. The CDR3 nucleotides read TGCGCCAGCAGCCCGTTAACAGGGGGCCATGGCTACACCTTC. The full variable domain, in which reference TRBV5-1 and TRBJ1-2 provide the parts outside the CDR3, is KAGVTQTPRYLIKTRGQQVTLSCSPISGHRSVSWYQQTPGQGLQFLFEYFSETQRNKGNFPGRFSGRQFSNSRSEMNVSTLELGDSALYLCASSPLTGGHGYTFGSGTRLTVV.

This clone was seen a single time. The rearrangement uses TRBV5-4 and TRBJ2-3; D remains unclear. The length of the CDR3 is 15 residues. The V gene lost 4 bases and the J gene lost 4 bases, with 16 bases spanning the gap. CDR1 SGHNT and CDR2 YYREEE come from the germline V gene (reference sequence). This CDR3 is CASSLKATIPDTQYF. Written as DNA, the CDR3 is TGTGCCAGCAGCCTGAAGGCGACGATACCAGATACGCAGTATTTT.

The chain is built from TRBV18 and TRBJ2-6; D is unclear. This CDR3 has 16 residues. Trimming took 5 bases from V and 0 from J, leaving 11 bases between them. CDR1 and CDR2 (germline): KGHSH, LQKENI. In DNA, the CDR3 is TGTGCCAGCTCATCCGGTGGCACCTCTGGGGCCAACGTCCTGACTTTC. The encoded protein is CASSSGGTSGANVLTF.